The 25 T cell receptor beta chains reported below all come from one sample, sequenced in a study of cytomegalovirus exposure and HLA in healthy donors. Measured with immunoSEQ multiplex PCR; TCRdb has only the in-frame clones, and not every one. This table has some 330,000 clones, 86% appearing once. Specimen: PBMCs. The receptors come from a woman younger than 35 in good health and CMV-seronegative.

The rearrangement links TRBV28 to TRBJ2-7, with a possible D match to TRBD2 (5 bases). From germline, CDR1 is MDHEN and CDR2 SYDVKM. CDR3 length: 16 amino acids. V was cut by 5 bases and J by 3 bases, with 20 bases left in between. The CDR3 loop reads CASSRMPGFKIYEQYF. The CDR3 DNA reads TGTGCCAGCAGTCGGATGCCGGGATTTAAAATCTACGAGCAGTACTTC.

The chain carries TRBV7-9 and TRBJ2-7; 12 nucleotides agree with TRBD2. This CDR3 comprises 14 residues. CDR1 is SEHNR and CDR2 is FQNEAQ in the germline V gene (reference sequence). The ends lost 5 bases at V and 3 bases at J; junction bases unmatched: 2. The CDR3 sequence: CASSPGLAGYEQYF. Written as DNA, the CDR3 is TGTGCCAGCAGCCCGGGACTAGCGGGCTACGAGCAGTACTTC.

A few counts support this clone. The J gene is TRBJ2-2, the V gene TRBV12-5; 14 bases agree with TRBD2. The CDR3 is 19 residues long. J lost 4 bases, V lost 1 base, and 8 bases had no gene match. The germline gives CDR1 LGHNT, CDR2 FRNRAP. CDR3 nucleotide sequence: TGTGCTAGTGGTTTGGCTCCGGGACTAGCGGGAGTGGGCACCGGGGAGCTGTTTTTT. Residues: CASGLAPGLAGVGTGELFF.

In DNA form, the CDR3 reads TGTGCCAGCAGTTTCAGGGGAAGAGGCAATCAGCCCCAGCATTTT. Protein: CASSFRGRGNQPQHF. This rearrangement joins TRBV28 to TRBJ1-5; maybe TRBD1 (6 bases). The CDR3 runs to 15 residues. Germline lookup yields CDR1 MDHEN and CDR2 SYDVKM. Trimming cost V 3 bases and J 2 bases, with 11 bases left between them.

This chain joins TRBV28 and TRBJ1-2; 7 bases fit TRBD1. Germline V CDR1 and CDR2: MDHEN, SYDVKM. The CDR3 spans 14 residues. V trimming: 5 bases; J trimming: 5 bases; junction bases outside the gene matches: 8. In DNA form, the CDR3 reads TGTGCCAGCAGTCCCCCGGGACAGCTATATGGCTACACCTTC. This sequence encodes CASSPPGQLYGYTF.

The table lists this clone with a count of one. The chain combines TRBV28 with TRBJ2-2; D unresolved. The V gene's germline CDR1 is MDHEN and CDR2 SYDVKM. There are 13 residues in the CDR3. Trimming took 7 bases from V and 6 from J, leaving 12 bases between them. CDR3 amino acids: CASTPGPSGELFF. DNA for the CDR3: TGTGCCAGCACCCCTGGGCCCTCCGGGGAGCTGTTTTTT. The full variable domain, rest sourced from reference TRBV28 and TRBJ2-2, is DVKVTQSSRYLVKRTGEKVFLECVQDMDHENMFWYRQDPGLGLRLIYFSYDVKMKEKGDIPEGYSVSREKKERFSLILESASTNQTSMYLCASTPGPSGELFFGEGSRLTVL.

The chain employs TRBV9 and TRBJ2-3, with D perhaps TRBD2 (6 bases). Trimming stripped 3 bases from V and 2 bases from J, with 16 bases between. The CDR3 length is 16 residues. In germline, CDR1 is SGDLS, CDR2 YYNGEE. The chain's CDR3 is CASSGALADITDTQYF. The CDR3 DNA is TGTGCCAGCAGCGGGGCGTTAGCGGATATCACAGATACGCAGTATTTT.

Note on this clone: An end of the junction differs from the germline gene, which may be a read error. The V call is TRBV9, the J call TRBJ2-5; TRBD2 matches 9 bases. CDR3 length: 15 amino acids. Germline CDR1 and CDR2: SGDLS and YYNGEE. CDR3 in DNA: TGTGCCAGCAGCGTCGCCCCATTAGCGGGAGAGGCCCAGTACTTC. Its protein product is CASSVAPLAGEAQYF.

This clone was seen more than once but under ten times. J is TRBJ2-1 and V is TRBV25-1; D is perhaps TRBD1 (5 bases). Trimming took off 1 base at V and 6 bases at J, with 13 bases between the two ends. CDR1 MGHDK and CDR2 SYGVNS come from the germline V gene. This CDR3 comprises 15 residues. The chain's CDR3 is CASSELYRPGNEQFF. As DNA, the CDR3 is TGTGCCAGCAGTGAATTGTACAGGCCGGGCAATGAGCAGTTCTTC.

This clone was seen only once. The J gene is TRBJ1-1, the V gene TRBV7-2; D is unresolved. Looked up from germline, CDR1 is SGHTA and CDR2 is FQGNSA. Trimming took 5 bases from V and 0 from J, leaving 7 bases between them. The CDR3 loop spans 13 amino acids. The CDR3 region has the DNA TGTGCCAGCAGCCCCTATTTGAACACTGAAGCTTTCTTT. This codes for CASSPYLNTEAFF.

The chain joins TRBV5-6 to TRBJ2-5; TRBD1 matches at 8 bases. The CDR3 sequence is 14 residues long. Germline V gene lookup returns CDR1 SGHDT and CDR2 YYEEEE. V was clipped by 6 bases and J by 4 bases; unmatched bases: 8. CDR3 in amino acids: CASTTGGLSETQYF. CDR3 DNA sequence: TGTGCCAGCACAACAGGGGGACTTTCAGAGACCCAGTACTTC.

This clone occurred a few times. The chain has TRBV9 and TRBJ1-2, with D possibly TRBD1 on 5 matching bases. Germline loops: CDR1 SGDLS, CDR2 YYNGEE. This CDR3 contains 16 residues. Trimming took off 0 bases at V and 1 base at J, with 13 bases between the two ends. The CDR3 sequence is CASSVDMSGYNYGYTF. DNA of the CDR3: TGTGCCAGCAGCGTAGATATGTCAGGGTATAACTATGGCTACACCTTC.

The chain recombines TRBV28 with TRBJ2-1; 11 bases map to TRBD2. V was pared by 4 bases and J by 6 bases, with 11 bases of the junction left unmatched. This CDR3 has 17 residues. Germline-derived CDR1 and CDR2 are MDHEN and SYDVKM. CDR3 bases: TGTGCCAGCAGTTCCAATCGGGGACTAGCGGATACCAATGAGCAGTTCTTC. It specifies CASSSNRGLADTNEQFF.

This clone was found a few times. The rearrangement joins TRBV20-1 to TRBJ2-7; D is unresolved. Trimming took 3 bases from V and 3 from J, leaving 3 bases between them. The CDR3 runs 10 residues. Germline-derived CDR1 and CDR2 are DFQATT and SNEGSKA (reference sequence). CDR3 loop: CSASNYEQYF. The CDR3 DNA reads TGCAGTGCTAGCAACTACGAGCAGTACTTC.

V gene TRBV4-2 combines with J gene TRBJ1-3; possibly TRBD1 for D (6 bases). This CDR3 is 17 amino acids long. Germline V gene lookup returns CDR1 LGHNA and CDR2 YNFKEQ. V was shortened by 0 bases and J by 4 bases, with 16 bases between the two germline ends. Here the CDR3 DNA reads TGTGCCAGCAGCCAAGAGGCATCCGGGGGGCAAGGAAACACCATATATTTT. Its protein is CASSQEASGGQGNTIYF.

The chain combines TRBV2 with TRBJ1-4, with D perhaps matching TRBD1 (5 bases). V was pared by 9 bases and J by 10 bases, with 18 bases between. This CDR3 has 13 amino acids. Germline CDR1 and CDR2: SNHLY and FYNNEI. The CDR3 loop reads CARLTGTPVKLFF. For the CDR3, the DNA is TGTGCCAGATTGACCGGGACTCCAGTAAAACTGTTTTTT.

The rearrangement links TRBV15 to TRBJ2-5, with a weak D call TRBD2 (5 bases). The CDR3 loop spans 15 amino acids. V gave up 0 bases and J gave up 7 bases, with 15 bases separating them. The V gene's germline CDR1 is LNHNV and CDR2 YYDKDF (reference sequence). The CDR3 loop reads CATSRERAAGRTQYF. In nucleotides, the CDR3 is TGTGCCACCAGCAGAGAAAGGGCCGCGGGTCGGACCCAGTACTTC.

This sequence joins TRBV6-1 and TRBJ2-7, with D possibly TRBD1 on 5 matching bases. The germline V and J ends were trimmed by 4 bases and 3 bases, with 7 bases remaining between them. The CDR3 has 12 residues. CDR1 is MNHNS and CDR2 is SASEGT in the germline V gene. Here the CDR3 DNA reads TGTGCCAGCAGTGCCCAGGGCTACGAGCAGTACTTC. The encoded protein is CASSAQGYEQYF.

The CDR3 loop reads CASSARDRGQPQHF. The CDR3 DNA is TGTGCCAGCAGTGCCCGGGACAGGGGCCAGCCCCAGCATTTT. The V and J genes are TRBV2 and TRBJ1-5, with 10 bases that match TRBD1. There are 14 residues in the CDR3. V dropped 4 bases and J dropped 7; count of bases not matched to a gene: 4. Per germline, CDR1 SNHLY and CDR2 FYNNEI.

The CDR3 here is CSGGLAGTNEQFF. DNA of the CDR3: TGCAGCGGTGGGCTAGCGGGCACCAATGAGCAGTTCTTC. The rearrangement uses TRBV29-1 and TRBJ2-1; 8 positions match TRBD2. The CDR3 contains 13 residues. The germline gives CDR1 SQVTM, CDR2 ANQGSEA. J lost 6 bases, V lost 7 bases, and 8 bases had no gene match.

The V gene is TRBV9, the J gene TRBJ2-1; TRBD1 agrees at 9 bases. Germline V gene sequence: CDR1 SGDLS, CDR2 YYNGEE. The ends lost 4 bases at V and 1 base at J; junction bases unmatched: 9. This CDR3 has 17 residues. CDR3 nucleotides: TGTGCCAGCAGCTATAATCCGGGGACAGGGTCCTACAATGAGCAGTTCTTC. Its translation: CASSYNPGTGSYNEQFF.

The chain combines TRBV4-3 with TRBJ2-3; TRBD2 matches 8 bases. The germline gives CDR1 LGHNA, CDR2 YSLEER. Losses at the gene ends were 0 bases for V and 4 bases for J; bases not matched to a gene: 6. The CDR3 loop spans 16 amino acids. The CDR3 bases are TGCGCCAGCAGCCAAGAAGCGGGAGTGGGTGCAGATACGCAGTATTTT. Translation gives CASSQEAGVGADTQYF.

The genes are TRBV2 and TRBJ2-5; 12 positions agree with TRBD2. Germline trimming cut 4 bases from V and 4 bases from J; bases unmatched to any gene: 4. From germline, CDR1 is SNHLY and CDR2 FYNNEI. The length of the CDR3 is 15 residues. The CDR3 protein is CASSGQGLAGETQYF. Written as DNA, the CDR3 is TGTGCCAGCAGTGGGCAGGGACTAGCGGGAGAGACCCAGTACTTC. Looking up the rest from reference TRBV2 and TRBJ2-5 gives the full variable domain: EPEVTQTPSHQVTQMGQEVILRCVPISNHLYFYWYRQILGQKVEFLVSFYNNEISEKSEIFDDQFSVERPDGSNFTLKIRSTKLEDSAMYFCASSGQGLAGETQYFGPGTRLLVL.

The CDR3 region is CASRSGFLGEKLFF. The CDR3 DNA reads TGTGCCAGCAGGTCGGGGTTCTTAGGGGAAAAACTGTTTTTT. V gene TRBV27 combines with J gene TRBJ1-4, with no clear D. V shed 6 bases and J shed 8 bases, with 16 bases lying between them. Per germline, CDR1 MNHEY and CDR2 SMNVEV (reference sequence). CDR3 length: 14 residues.

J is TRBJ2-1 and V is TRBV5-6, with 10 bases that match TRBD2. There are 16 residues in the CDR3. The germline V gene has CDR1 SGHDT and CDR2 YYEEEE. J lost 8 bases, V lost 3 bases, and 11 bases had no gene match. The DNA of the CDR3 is TGTGCCAGCAGCTCCCCGCTAGCGGGAGTCGGCGATGAGCAGTTCTTC. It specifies CASSSPLAGVGDEQFF.